The 5 T cell receptor beta chains below were found in one sample sequenced in a study of beta chain features in type 1 diabetes. Study results and caveats: Type 1 diabetes patients had TCRB CDR3s that were shorter (moderately but significantly so) in all four CD4+ subsets.

cDNA synthesis used the whole RNA isolate, giving expressed TCRB sequences. Profiled with immunoSEQ multiplex PCR; TCRdb holds only in-frame clones, not every one. Of roughly 700,000 clones detected, around an eighth appear once; the ten largest clones hold 0.02% to 0.025%. The antigens for these receptors are not known. The specimen sequenced was naive CD4+ T cells from blood. These receptors originate from a man aged 18 to 35 with type 1 diabetes.

This clone was detected once. The V call is TRBV15, the J call TRBJ1-5, with 7 positions matching TRBD1. Germline lookup yields CDR1 LNHNV and CDR2 YYDKDF (reference sequence). This CDR3 is 13 amino acids long. Unmatched junction bases numbered 5, after V lost 8 bases and J lost 4 bases. The CDR3 sequence: CATAGTANQPQHF. CDR3 DNA sequence: TGTGCCACCGCTGGGACAGCGAATCAGCCCCAGCATTTT.

A few counts support this clone. V usage is TRBV5-1 and J usage is TRBJ2-3; either TRBD1 or TRBD2 may fit D (5 bases each). With 4 bases removed from V and 2 bases from J, the gap between germline ends came to 14 bases. The CDR3 totals 15 residues. The germline gives CDR1 SGHRS, CDR2 YFSETQ. The CDR3 nucleotides are TGCGCCAGCAGCCCAGATGGGGGATCCACAGATACGCAGTATTTT. As protein: CASSPDGGSTDTQYF.

The rearrangement links TRBV5-1 to TRBJ2-1, with 11 bases aligning to TRBD2. Germline CDR1 and CDR2: SGHRS and YFSETQ. The CDR3 runs to 16 residues. J gave up 4 bases and V 5 bases, and 8 bases lay outside the gene matches. CDR3 coding DNA: TGCGCCAGCAGTCCCCTACTAGCGGGGGATTACAATGAGCAGTTCTTC. Its protein product is CASSPLLAGDYNEQFF.

In its sample, this clone was seen a few times. This sequence joins TRBV5-1 and TRBJ2-7; D is possibly TRBD1 (6 bases). Germline lookup yields CDR1 SGHRS and CDR2 YFSETQ. There are 13 residues in the CDR3. V was clipped by 3 bases and J by 7 bases, with 14 bases between them. The CDR3 DNA follows: TGCGCCAGCAGCTCAGGGGAGACGGGTGAGCAGTACTTC. Its protein product is CASSSGETGEQYF.

About this clone: Other DNA sequences within the sample encode an identical CDR3. The CDR3 DNA reads as TGTGCCAGCTCACTGCAGGGTACAGGGGCCAACGTCCTGACTTTC. This sequence encodes CASSLQGTGANVLTF. The V gene is TRBV18, the J gene TRBJ2-6; D perhaps matches TRBD1 (5 bases). V lost 4 bases and J 4 bases, leaving 11 bases between the germline ends. The CDR3 totals 15 residues. Germline V gene sequence: CDR1 KGHSH, CDR2 LQKENI. Complete variable domain (other parts from reference TRBV18 and TRBJ2-6): NAGVMQNPRHLVRRRGQEARLRCSPMKGHSHVYWYRQLPEEGLKFMVYLQKENIIDESGMPKERFSAEFPKEGPSILRIQQVVRGDSAAYFCASSLQGTGANVLTFGAGSRLTVL.